The 20 T cell receptor beta chains given below trace back to one sample, sequenced in a study of blood T cell repertoires in COVID-19. Libraries were prepared by immunoSEQ multiplex PCR; TCRdb keeps only in-frame clonotypes and omits some of them. Of 300,000 to 400,000 clones in the sample, 65% to 90% were seen once. The sequenced sample consisted of PBMCs or T cells enriched from blood (not recorded which). All receptors derive from a woman between 35 and 50 years old with acute COVID-19.

This chain uses TRBV11-2 with TRBJ1-3; 8 nucleotides match TRBD1. The V gene's germline CDR1 is SGHAT and CDR2 FQNNGV. V dropped 5 bases and J dropped 6; count of bases not matched to a gene: 15. This CDR3 has 17 residues. CDR3 in DNA: TGTGCCAGCAGCCCAAACCAGGTTCGGCAGGGGGCAAACACCATATATTTT. This codes for CASSPNQVRQGANTIYF.

Details on this clone: The same CDR3 is also encoded by other DNA sequences in this sample. The CDR3 loop reads CASSLGTGRETQYF. CDR3 nucleotide sequence: TGCGCCAGCAGCTTGGGGACAGGGAGGGAGACCCAGTACTTC. V is TRBV5-1 and J is TRBJ2-5; 8 nucleotides agree with TRBD1. Per the germline V gene, CDR1 is SGHRS and CDR2 is YFSETQ. The CDR3 contains 14 residues. V shed 0 bases and J 5 bases; nucleotides not matched to a gene: 3. The complete variable domain, with remaining parts taken from reference TRBV5-1 and TRBJ2-5, reads KAGVTQTPRYLIKTRGQQVTLSCSPISGHRSVSWYQQTPGQGLQFLFEYFSETQRNKGNFPGRFSGRQFSNSRSEMNVSTLELGDSALYLCASSLGTGRETQYFGPGTRLLVL.

The chain carries TRBV6-5 and TRBJ1-1; possibly TRBD1 for D (6 bases). V was clipped by 5 bases and J by 8 bases, with 12 bases between them. From germline, CDR1 is MNHEY and CDR2 SVGAGI. The CDR3 consists of 12 residues. Written as DNA, the CDR3 is TGTGCCAGCAGTCGCGCGGGGGCGGAAGCTTTCTTT. Encoded protein: CASSRAGAEAFF.

The chain links TRBV14 to TRBJ2-5, with TRBD1 matching over 9 bases. CDR1 and CDR2 (germline): SGHDN, FVKESK. J lost 3 bases, V lost 0 bases, and 2 bases had no gene match. The CDR3 runs to 15 residues. CDR3: CASSQEDRGKETQYF. In nucleotides, the CDR3 is TGTGCCAGCAGCCAAGAGGACAGGGGAAAAGAGACCCAGTACTTC. Looking up the rest from reference TRBV14 and TRBJ2-5 gives the full variable domain: EAGVTQFPSHSVIEKGQTVTLRCDPISGHDNLYWYRRVMGKEIKFLLHFVKESKQDESGMPNNRFLAERTGGTYSTLKVQPAELEDSGVYFCASSQEDRGKETQYFGPGTRLLVL.

This clone was counted a few times. Germline and junction disagree at one end, which may indicate a read error. The V and J genes are TRBV5-4 and TRBJ2-1, with 9 bases identical to TRBD1. This CDR3 has 15 residues. Germline V gene lookup returns CDR1 SGHNT and CDR2 YYREEE (reference sequence). This CDR3 is CASSRQGEGYNEQFF. The CDR3 region has the DNA TGTGCGAGCAGCAGACAGGGGGAAGGCTACAATGAGCAGTTCTTC.

The chain carries TRBV5-1 and TRBJ1-1, with TRBD1 as a possible D gene (5 bases). V was pared by 3 bases and J by 2 bases, with 14 bases between. The germline V gene has CDR1 SGHRS and CDR2 YFSETQ. The CDR3 totals 15 residues. The CDR3 is CASSSGKTVNTEAFF. In nucleotides, the CDR3 is TGCGCCAGCAGCTCGGGTAAGACAGTTAACACTGAAGCTTTCTTT.

V is TRBV6-2 or TRBV6-3 and J is TRBJ2-5, with a tentative D call TRBD2 (5 bases). This CDR3 contains 13 residues. Germline V CDR1 and CDR2: MNHEY, SVGEGT. The ends were cut back, 5 bases at V and 0 bases at J, with 7 bases in the middle. This CDR3 is CASSRGYQETQYF. In DNA form, the CDR3 reads TGTGCCAGCAGTCGAGGGTACCAAGAGACCCAGTACTTC.

V is TRBV19 and J is TRBJ1-6; the D is unclear. The germline V gene has CDR1 LNHDA and CDR2 SQIVND (reference sequence). Trimming cost V 5 bases and J 8 bases, with 13 bases left between them. This CDR3 has 14 amino acids. The DNA of the CDR3 is TGTGCCAGTAGTTATTCTGGGCTTGATTCACCCCTCCACTTT. This codes for CASSYSGLDSPLHF.

This clone appeared once. The CDR3 is CASSQGVGVPNYGYTF. For the CDR3, the DNA is TGTGCCAGCAGCCAAGGGGTGGGCGTTCCGAACTATGGCTACACCTTC. The rearrangement uses TRBV4-2 and TRBJ1-2, with D unresolved. Trimming removed 1 base at V and 2 bases at J, with 14 bases between. The CDR3 totals 16 residues. Germline V CDR1 and CDR2: LGHNA, YNFKEQ.

The V gene is TRBV6-5, the J gene TRBJ2-1, with a tentative D call TRBD1 (6 bases). V dropped 4 bases and J dropped 4 bases, with 11 bases sitting between them. There are 14 residues in the CDR3. The V gene's germline CDR1 is MNHEY and CDR2 SVGAGI. The CDR3 loop is CASSFGTTYNEQFF. DNA of the CDR3: TGTGCCAGCAGTTTCGGGACAACATACAATGAGCAGTTCTTC.

This chain joins TRBV7-9 and TRBJ1-1, with 7 bases matching TRBD1. This CDR3 comprises 18 residues. Unmatched junction bases numbered 11, after V lost 1 base and J lost 0 bases. Germline lookup yields CDR1 SEHNR and CDR2 FQNEAQ (reference sequence). The CDR3 spells CASSLVWRRQGMNTEAFF. CDR3 DNA: TGTGCCAGCAGCTTAGTTTGGAGGAGACAGGGCATGAACACTGAAGCTTTCTTT.

V gene TRBV19 combines with J gene TRBJ1-1; 8 bases align to TRBD1. The CDR3 sequence is 15 residues long. V was pared by 8 bases and J by 1 base, with 9 bases of the junction left unmatched. Germline V lookup: CDR1 LNHDA, CDR2 SQIVND (reference sequence). In DNA form, the CDR3 reads TGTGCCAGTTCACGGACAGGGTCCGCGAACACTGAAGCTTTCTTT. This encodes CASSRTGSANTEAFF.

This chain connects TRBV2 to TRBJ1-2; D gene unclear. V lost 6 bases and J 2 bases, leaving 16 bases between the germline ends. Germline lookup yields CDR1 SNHLY and CDR2 FYNNEI. This CDR3 has 15 amino acids. The CDR3 DNA is TGTGCCAGCAGCTTGACTTTTACTGAGAACTATGGCTACACCTTC. Protein: CASSLTFTENYGYTF.

A single count supports this clone. V is TRBV27 and J is TRBJ1-5, with no clear D. The germline V gene has CDR1 MNHEY and CDR2 SMNVEV (reference sequence). CDR3 length equals 12 residues. V lost 6 bases, J lost 6 bases, and 9 bases lay in between. The DNA for the CDR3 is TGTGCCAGCAGGCGGGGAGGTCAGCCCCAGCATTTT. Protein product: CASRRGGQPQHF.

This chain uses TRBV5-1 with TRBJ2-7; 8 bases match TRBD2. Trimming removed 2 bases from V and 0 bases from J; junction bases left unmatched: 4. CDR3 length: 15 residues. CDR1 and CDR2 (germline): SGHRS, YFSETQ. The CDR3 sequence is CASSLIGGVSYEQYF. CDR3 DNA: TGCGCCAGCAGCTTAATCGGGGGGGTCTCCTACGAGCAGTACTTC.

The chain is built from TRBV2 and TRBJ1-2; TRBD1 agrees at 9 bases. Unmatched junction bases numbered 4, after V lost 6 bases and J lost 2 bases. CDR3 length: 14 amino acids. The germline CDR1 and CDR2 sequences are SNHLY and FYNNEI. The CDR3 sequence: CASRGQGWNYGYTF. CDR3 in DNA: TGTGCCAGCAGAGGACAGGGGTGGAACTATGGCTACACCTTC.

The V gene is TRBV24-1, the J gene TRBJ1-1; D might be TRBD1 (6 bases). The CDR3 extends over 13 amino acids. Trimming left V 4 bases short and J 8 bases short, with 13 bases between. The V gene's germline CDR1 is KGHDR and CDR2 SFDVKD. The CDR3 here is CATSDASGDEAFF. CDR3 DNA: TGTGCCACCAGTGACGCCTCAGGGGACGAAGCTTTCTTT.

The chain has TRBV27 and TRBJ2-7; weak D call: TRBD1 (5 bases). The V end was cut by 3 bases, the J end by 1 base, with 7 bases between. CDR1 and CDR2 from the germline V gene are MNHEY and SMNVEV (reference sequence). CDR3 length equals 13 residues. Here the CDR3 reads CASSFTGSYEQYF. The CDR3 region has the DNA TGTGCCAGCAGTTTTACAGGTTCCTACGAGCAGTACTTC.

J is TRBJ1-1 and V is TRBV10-3, with D unresolved. Germline CDR1 ENHRY, CDR2 SYGVKD. The CDR3 loop spans 13 amino acids. V lost 6 bases to trimming and J lost 3 bases, with 11 bases between them. The CDR3 DNA is TGTGCCATCAGACAAATCCAAGACACTGAAGCTTTCTTT. Translated: CAIRQIQDTEAFF.

To note about this clone: No DNA is shown, since the ends of the CDR3 on it are uncertain; the CDR3 is the one TCRdb lists. J is TRBJ1-6 and V is TRBV21-1; no DNA check was done on the table's D call, TRBD1. TRBV21-1 is a pseudogene segment. The CDR3 is 21 residues long, ends included. The CDR3 here is CASSKISSVGQGSSYNSPLHF.